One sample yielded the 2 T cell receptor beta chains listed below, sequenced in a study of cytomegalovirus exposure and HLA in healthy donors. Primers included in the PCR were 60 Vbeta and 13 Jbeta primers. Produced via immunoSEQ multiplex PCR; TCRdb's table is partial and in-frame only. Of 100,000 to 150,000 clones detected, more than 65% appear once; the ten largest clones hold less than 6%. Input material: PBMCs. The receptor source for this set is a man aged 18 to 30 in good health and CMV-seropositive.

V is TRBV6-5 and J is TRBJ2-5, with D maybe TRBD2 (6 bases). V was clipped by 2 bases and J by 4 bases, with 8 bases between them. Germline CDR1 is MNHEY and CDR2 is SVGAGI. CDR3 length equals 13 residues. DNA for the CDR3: TGTGCCAGCAGTTACGGCGGGACAGAGACCCAGTACTTC. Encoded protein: CASSYGGTETQYF.

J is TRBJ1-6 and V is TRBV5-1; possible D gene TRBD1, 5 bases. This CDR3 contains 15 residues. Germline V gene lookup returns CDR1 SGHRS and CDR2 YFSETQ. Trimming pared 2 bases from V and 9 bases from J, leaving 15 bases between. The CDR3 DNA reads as TGCGCCAGCAGCTTAGGGGCAGGTCTGGGTTCACCCCTCCACTTT. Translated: CASSLGAGLGSPLHF.